These 26 T cell receptor beta chains were all obtained from the same sample, sequenced in a study of blood T cell repertoires in COVID-19. Only in-frame clones appear in the TCRdb table, and some are missing; sequencing was by immunoSEQ multiplex PCR. The sample carries 200,000 to 250,000 clones, about 90% recorded once. The sequenced material came from peripheral blood. The receptors come from a man aged 25-45 years with COVID-19, enrolled during active disease.

The chain links TRBV6-2 or TRBV6-3 to TRBJ1-2; D remains ambiguous. V gave up 5 bases and J gave up 1 base, with 8 bases separating them. Looked up from germline, CDR1 is MNHEY and CDR2 is SVGEGT. The CDR3 has 13 residues. DNA for the CDR3: TGTGCCAGCAGTGGCTTCCTTAACTATGGCTACACCTTC. Translating it yields CASSGFLNYGYTF.

J is TRBJ1-5 and V is TRBV27; possible D gene TRBD1, 5 bases. V lost 8 bases and J 3 bases, leaving 8 bases between the germline ends. This CDR3 spans 12 amino acids. From germline, CDR1 is MNHEY and CDR2 SMNVEV (reference sequence). The CDR3 here is CASGGTNQPQHF. CDR3 sequence (DNA): TGTGCCAGCGGCGGGACCAATCAGCCCCAGCATTTT.

Only one count was recorded for this clone. The genes are TRBV6-1 and TRBJ1-1, with D perhaps matching TRBD1 (5 bases). The CDR3 totals 18 residues. Trimming took off 1 base at V and 4 bases at J, with 22 bases between the two ends. CDR1 MNHNS and CDR2 SASEGT come from the germline V gene. The CDR3 DNA sequence: TGTGCCAGCAGTGAAGTCTATCCGGTGGGGGGGGTCGTCACTGAAGCTTTCTTT. Its protein product is CASSEVYPVGGVVTEAFF.

J is TRBJ1-1 and V is TRBV4-3; tentative D call: TRBD1 (6 bases). V was clipped by 0 bases and J by 4 bases, with 12 bases between them. Germline assignment: CDR1 LGHNA and CDR2 YSLEER. The CDR3 covers 15 residues. DNA of the CDR3: TGCGCCAGCAGCCAAGATACAGGGACGAGCACTGAAGCTTTCTTT. This codes for CASSQDTGTSTEAFF.

This clone was observed a single time. CDR3 amino acids: CASSLLSDTQYF. The CDR3, as DNA: TGTGCCAGCAGCCTCCTTTCCGATACGCAGTATTTT. The V and J genes are TRBV6-2 or TRBV6-3 and TRBJ2-3; D uncertain. The CDR3 is 12 amino acids. Looked up from germline, CDR1 is MNHEY and CDR2 is SVGEGT. With 6 bases removed from V and 6 bases from J, the gap between germline ends came to 10 bases.

The chain combines TRBV5-1 with TRBJ1-6; maybe TRBD1 (6 bases). This CDR3 comprises 16 residues. Germline values: CDR1 SGHRS, CDR2 YFSETQ. Trimming removed 9 bases at V and 0 bases at J, with 16 bases between. The CDR3 loop reads CAIPLDRSSYNSPLHF. CDR3 nucleotides: TGCGCCATCCCTCTTGACAGGAGCTCCTATAATTCACCCCTCCACTTT.

V and J are TRBV19 and TRBJ2-7, with 8 nucleotides matching TRBD1. This CDR3 is 12 amino acids long. CDR1 LNHDA and CDR2 SQIVND come from the germline V gene (reference sequence). After removal of 10 bases from V and 6 bases from J, the junction contained 8 bases not matched to a gene. As DNA, the CDR3 is TGTGCCACGACGACAGGGGCGGGCGAGCAGTACTTC. Translated, it gives CATTTGAGEQYF.

This rearrangement joins TRBV19 to TRBJ2-5, with 7 bases fitting TRBD2. CDR3 length equals 13 residues. With 3 bases clipped from V and 12 bases from J, the junction kept 10 bases outside the gene matches. Germline V CDR1 and CDR2: LNHDA, SQIVND (reference sequence). CDR3 sequence: CASSIGRGKPKYF. DNA of the CDR3: TGTGCCAGTAGTATCGGGCGGGGGAAGCCCAAGTACTTC.

V is TRBV7-3 and J is TRBJ2-2, with D possibly matching TRBD2 (7 bases). Trimming pared 4 bases from V and 5 bases from J, leaving 17 bases between. Germline V lookup: CDR1 SGHTA, CDR2 FQGTGA. The CDR3 loop spans 16 amino acids. In DNA form, the CDR3 reads TGTGCCAGCAGCTACTCTAGCGGAGGGGGGACCGGGGAGCTGTTTTTT. It encodes CASSYSSGGGTGELFF. The full variable domain, in which reference TRBV7-3 and TRBJ2-2 provide the parts outside the CDR3, is GAGVSQTPSNKVTEKGKYVELRCDPISGHTALYWYRQSLGQGPEFLIYFQGTGAADDSGLPNDRFFAVRPEGSVSTLKIQRTERGDSAVYLCASSYSSGGGTGELFFGEGSRLTVL.

The chain is built from TRBV29-1 and TRBJ2-2; 10 nucleotides align to TRBD1. V was pared by 6 bases and J by 3 bases, with 10 bases of the junction left unmatched. The CDR3 covers 16 residues. Germline V CDR1 and CDR2: SQVTM, ANQGSEA. The DNA for the CDR3 is TGCAGCGTCCCGGGGGCGGGACAGGGGCACACCGGGGAGCTGTTTTTT. Residues: CSVPGAGQGHTGELFF.

The chain employs TRBV24-1 and TRBJ1-3; no clear D. From germline, CDR1 is KGHDR and CDR2 SFDVKD. V dropped 5 bases and J dropped 0 bases, with 22 bases sitting between them. The CDR3 spans 19 residues. Here the CDR3 reads CATSVWNCSGNCSGNTIYF. The CDR3 nucleotides are TGTGCCACCAGTGTCTGGAATTGTAGCGGCAATTGCTCTGGAAACACCATATATTTT.

Note on this clone: The sample carries other DNA sequences with the same CDR3. The chain is built from TRBV6-2 or TRBV6-3 and TRBJ1-5; D is possibly TRBD1 (6 bases). Germline V lookup: CDR1 MNHEY, CDR2 SVGEGT. V lost 2 bases, J lost 4 bases, and 12 bases lay in between. CDR3 length equals 15 residues. CDR3 nucleotide sequence: TGTGCCAGCAGTTACCTTGGACAGAAGAATCAGCCCCAGCATTTT. It translates to CASSYLGQKNQPQHF.

This clone appeared a single time. This chain links TRBV27 with TRBJ2-7; D ambiguous. V lost 8 bases, J lost 1 base, and 12 bases lay in between. In germline, CDR1 is MNHEY, CDR2 SMNVEV (reference sequence). The CDR3 has 13 amino acids. The CDR3 DNA reads TGTGCCAGCCGCGTACCCGGGTCCTACGAGCAGTACTTC. Its protein is CASRVPGSYEQYF.

The J gene is TRBJ1-2, the V gene TRBV14; tentative D call: TRBD1 (5 bases). The CDR3 totals 13 residues. Trimming cost V 0 bases and J 9 bases, with 11 bases left between them. Per the germline V gene, CDR1 is SGHDN and CDR2 is FVKESK. CDR3 DNA sequence: TGTGCCAGCAGCCAAGATAGGGGTGGGAGCTACACCTTC. Translation: CASSQDRGGSYTF.

The rearrangement joins TRBV5-8 to TRBJ2-7, with 10 bases lining up with TRBD1. The V gene end was trimmed by 0 bases and the J gene end by 3 bases; junction bases not matched to a gene: 0. From germline, CDR1 is SGHTS and CDR2 YDEGEE. There are 14 residues in the CDR3. CDR3 loop: CASSLGDRGYEQYF. DNA for the CDR3: TGTGCCAGCAGCTTGGGGGACAGGGGCTACGAGCAGTACTTC.

V and J are TRBV25-1 and TRBJ1-5, with 7 positions matching TRBD1. Germline CDR1 MGHDK, CDR2 SYGVNS. CDR3 length equals 16 residues. J was trimmed by 3 bases and V by 0 bases; bases with no gene match: 5. The chain's CDR3 is CASSEYTGDYNQPQHF. In DNA, the CDR3 is TGTGCCAGCAGTGAATATACAGGGGATTACAATCAGCCCCAGCATTTT.

The CDR3 DNA reads as TGTGCCAGCAGCACAACAGGGAATCAGCCCCAGCATTTT. It codes for CASSTTGNQPQHF. The chain uses TRBV3-1 (or the pseudogene TRBV3-2) and TRBJ1-5, with TRBD1 as a possible D gene (6 bases). Germline-derived CDR1 and CDR2 are LGHDT and YNNKEL (reference sequence). V lost 5 bases to trimming and J lost 4 bases, with 9 bases between them. CDR3 size: 13 residues.

The rearrangement uses TRBV7-9 and TRBJ1-2, with D maybe TRBD1 (6 bases). The CDR3 has 14 amino acids. Trimming removed 5 bases at V and 5 bases at J, with 15 bases between. Germline assignment: CDR1 SEHNR and CDR2 FQNEAQ (reference sequence). CDR3: CASSPLSGDYGYTF. CDR3 DNA sequence: TGTGCCAGCAGCCCACTATCAGGGGATTATGGCTACACCTTC.

The gene calls are TRBV6-5 and TRBJ1-2; no firm D call. Trimming removed 6 bases at V and 4 bases at J, with 12 bases between. Germline V gives CDR1 MNHEY, CDR2 SVGAGI. The CDR3 is 13 amino acids. The CDR3 loop is CASSSGPVYGYTF. CDR3 DNA: TGTGCCAGCAGCAGCGGACCGGTCTATGGCTACACCTTC.

This clone was seen just once. The J gene is TRBJ1-3, the V gene TRBV5-4; D call uncertain. The CDR3 length is 14 residues. Trimming stripped 0 bases from V and 4 bases from J, with 8 bases between. Per the germline V gene, CDR1 is SGHNT and CDR2 is YYREEE (reference sequence). The CDR3 reads CASSLAGSGNTIYF. In nucleotides, the CDR3 is TGTGCCAGCAGCTTGGCGGGGTCGGGAAACACCATATATTTT.

The chain carries TRBV18 and TRBJ2-2; unclear D gene. Germline CDR1 and CDR2: KGHSH and LQKENI. The CDR3 is 15 amino acids. V lost 1 base and J lost 3, with 9 bases in between. The CDR3 region is CASSPRLVDTGELFF. The CDR3 nucleotides are TGTGCCAGCTCACCACGGCTAGTGGACACCGGGGAGCTGTTTTTT.

The chain combines TRBV15 with TRBJ1-2; no definite D call. CDR1 is LNHNV and CDR2 is YYDKDF in the germline V gene (reference sequence). V lost 0 bases to trimming and J lost 7 bases, with 15 bases between them. This CDR3 has 15 residues. The CDR3 reads CATSRDPLGRSGYTF. The CDR3 DNA follows: TGTGCCACCAGCAGAGATCCCCTAGGGAGGAGTGGCTACACCTTC.

The sample holds one count of this clone. V and J are TRBV4-2 and TRBJ1-2, with 7 bases that match TRBD1. Germline V lookup: CDR1 LGHNA, CDR2 YNFKEQ. This CDR3 region has 16 residues. Unmatched junction bases numbered 7, after V lost 3 bases and J lost 0 bases. DNA of the CDR3: TGTGCCAGCAGCCAGGACGGGACAGCTCCTAACTATGGCTACACCTTC. Protein sequence: CASSQDGTAPNYGYTF.

In its sample, this clone was seen once. This chain joins TRBV28 and TRBJ2-7; 13 bases are shared with TRBD2. Germline assignment: CDR1 MDHEN and CDR2 SYDVKM. Trimming removed 7 bases from V and 5 bases from J; junction bases left unmatched: 5. This CDR3 has 14 amino acids. Written as DNA, the CDR3 is TGTGCCAGCACCCATGGGACTAGCGGGAACGAGCAGTACTTC. Translated: CASTHGTSGNEQYF. The variable domain in full, completed from reference TRBV28 and TRBJ2-7, reads DVKVTQSSRYLVKRTGEKVFLECVQDMDHENMFWYRQDPGLGLRLIYFSYDVKMKEKGDIPEGYSVSREKKERFSLILESASTNQTSMYLCASTHGTSGNEQYFGPGTRLTVT.

The chain recombines TRBV7-6 with TRBJ2-7, with 8 bases identical to TRBD1. CDR1 and CDR2 (germline): SGHVS, FNYEAQ. CDR3 length: 14 residues. V dropped 2 bases and J dropped 6; count of bases not matched to a gene: 6. CDR3 in amino acids: CASSLRQGWSEQYF. The CDR3 region has the DNA TGTGCCAGCAGCTTACGACAGGGGTGGTCCGAGCAGTACTTC. The whole variable domain, filled in from reference TRBV7-6 and TRBJ2-7, reads GAGVSQSPRYKVTKRGQDVALRCDPISGHVSLYWYRQALGQGPEFLTYFNYEAQQDKSGLPNDRFSAERPEGSISTLTIQRTEQRDSAMYRCASSLRQGWSEQYFGPGTRLTVT.

The chain links TRBV28 to TRBJ2-1; D may be TRBD1 (5 bases). The length of the CDR3 is 12 residues. V lost 6 bases and J lost 15, with 18 bases in between. The germline gives CDR1 MDHEN, CDR2 SYDVKM. The chain's CDR3 is CASSPRPGKRFF. CDR3 bases: TGTGCCAGCAGCCCTCGGCCAGGGAAGAGGTTCTTC.